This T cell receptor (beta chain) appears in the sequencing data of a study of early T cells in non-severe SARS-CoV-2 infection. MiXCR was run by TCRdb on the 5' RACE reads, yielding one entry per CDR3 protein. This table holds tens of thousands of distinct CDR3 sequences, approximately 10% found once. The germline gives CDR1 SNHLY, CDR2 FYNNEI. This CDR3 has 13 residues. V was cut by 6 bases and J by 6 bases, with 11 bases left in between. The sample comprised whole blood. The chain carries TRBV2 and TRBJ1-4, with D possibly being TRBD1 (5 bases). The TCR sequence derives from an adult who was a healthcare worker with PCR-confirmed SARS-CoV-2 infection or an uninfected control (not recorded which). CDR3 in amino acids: CASRIGTYEKLFF. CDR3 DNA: TGTGCCAGCAGGATCGGGACGTATGAAAAACTGTTTTTT.